This T cell receptor (beta chain) stems from a study of blood T cell repertoires in COVID-19. CDR1 and CDR2 (germline): WNHNN, SYGVQD (reference sequence). With V trimmed by 9 bases and J by 3 bases, 15 bases remained unmatched. This CDR3 is 17 amino acids long. This study enrolled people aged roughly 18 to 90 from about 24 US geographic areas. Cohort placement rested on clinical history that participants reported themselves. Repertoires were generated with immunoSEQ multiplex PCR, while TCRdb's copy carries only in-frame clones and drops some. The sample carries 250,000 to 400,000 clones, 85% recorded once.

This chain links TRBV10-1 with TRBJ2-2; 8 nucleotides agree with TRBD1. The clonotype originates from a woman under 40 who had been exposed to COVID-19. The source material was PBMCs or T cells enriched from blood (not recorded which). CDR3 region: CASRSPGGVSDTGELFF. In DNA form, the CDR3 reads TGCGCCAGTAGGTCTCCAGGGGGCGTTTCGGACACCGGGGAGCTGTTTTTT.